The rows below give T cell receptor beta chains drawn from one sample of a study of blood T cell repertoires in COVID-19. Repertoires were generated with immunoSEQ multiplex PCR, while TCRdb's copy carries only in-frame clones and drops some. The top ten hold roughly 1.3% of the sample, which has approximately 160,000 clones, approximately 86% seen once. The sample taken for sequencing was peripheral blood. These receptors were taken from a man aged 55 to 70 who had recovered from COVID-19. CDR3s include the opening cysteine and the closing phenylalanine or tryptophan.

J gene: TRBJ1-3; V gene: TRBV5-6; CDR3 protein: CASSTAGDYSGNTIYF
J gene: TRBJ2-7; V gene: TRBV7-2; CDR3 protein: CASSLMPGQNEQYF
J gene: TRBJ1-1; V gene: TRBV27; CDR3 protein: CASSLFGNTEAFF
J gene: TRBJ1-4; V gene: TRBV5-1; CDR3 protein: CASSLGAPNEKLFF
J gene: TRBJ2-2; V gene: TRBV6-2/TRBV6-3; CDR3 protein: CASSPYGTLNTGELFF
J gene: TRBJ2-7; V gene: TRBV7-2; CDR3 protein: CASSLDRGDEQYF
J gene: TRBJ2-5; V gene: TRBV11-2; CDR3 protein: CASSQGRTGGSQETQYF
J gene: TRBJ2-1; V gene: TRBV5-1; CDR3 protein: CASSLEETEVDNEQFF
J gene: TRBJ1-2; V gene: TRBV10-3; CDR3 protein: CAISAVSGDPSYGYTF
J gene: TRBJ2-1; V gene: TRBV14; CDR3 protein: CASSPRPGSSYNEQFF
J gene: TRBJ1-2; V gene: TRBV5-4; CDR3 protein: CASSQTGGYGYTF
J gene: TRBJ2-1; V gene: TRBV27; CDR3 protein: CASSRTSVNEQFF
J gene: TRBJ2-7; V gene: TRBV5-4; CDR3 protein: CASSLDPSSYEQYF
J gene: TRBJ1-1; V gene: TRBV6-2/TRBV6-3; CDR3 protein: CASSSIQGFLKAFF
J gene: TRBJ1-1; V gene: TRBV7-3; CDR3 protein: CASSRSSTSTEAFF
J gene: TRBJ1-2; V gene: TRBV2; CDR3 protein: CASSALSNYGYTF
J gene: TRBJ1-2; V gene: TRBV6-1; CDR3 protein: CASSEAARGGYTF
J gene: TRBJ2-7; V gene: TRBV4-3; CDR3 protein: CASSQEAGSREQYF
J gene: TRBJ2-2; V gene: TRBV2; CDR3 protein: CASNSGGVNTGELFF
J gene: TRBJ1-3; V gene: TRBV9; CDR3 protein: CASSVGGTGGENTIYF
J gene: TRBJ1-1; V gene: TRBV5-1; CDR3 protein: CASSWDSTEAFF
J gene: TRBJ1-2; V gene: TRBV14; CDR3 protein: CASSQAYSGYTF
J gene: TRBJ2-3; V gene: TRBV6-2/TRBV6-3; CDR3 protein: CASSYSTGVGTDTQYF
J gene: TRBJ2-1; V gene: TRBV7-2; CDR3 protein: CASSLAVAKQFF